This T cell receptor beta chain is from a study of cytomegalovirus exposure and HLA in healthy donors. The PCR was carried out with 60 Vbeta primers and 13 Jbeta primers. Assay: immunoSEQ multiplex PCR; the TCRdb copy retains only in-frame clones and omits some. Here the sample spans 150,000 or so clones, roughly 80% being singletons. This clone was seen a handful of times. Its antigen is undetermined. Study-wide findings and caveats: TCR beta V- and J-gene trimming, according to a later analysis, was linked to a missense DCLRE1C variant. Researchers reported from a later analysis that most CMV-associated TCR beta chains appeared HLA-restricted. Roughly uniform sequencing depth across donors was assumed, possibly incorrectly.

Although they were nominally healthy when sampled, donors likely had unrecorded immune exposures. Germline V gene sequence: CDR1 LNHNV, CDR2 YYDKDF (reference sequence). Trimming took 3 bases from V and 0 from J; bases not matched to a gene: 14. The CDR3 covers 20 residues. The source is a male donor in good health and CMV-seronegative. The chain links TRBV15 to TRBJ2-1, with 10 bases that match TRBD1. The sample comprised PBMCs. Here the CDR3 DNA reads TGTGCCACCAGCAGCCCCGGGGGGACAGGGGCCCCCAGCTCCTACAATGAGCAGTTCTTC. This encodes CATSSPGGTGAPSSYNEQFF.